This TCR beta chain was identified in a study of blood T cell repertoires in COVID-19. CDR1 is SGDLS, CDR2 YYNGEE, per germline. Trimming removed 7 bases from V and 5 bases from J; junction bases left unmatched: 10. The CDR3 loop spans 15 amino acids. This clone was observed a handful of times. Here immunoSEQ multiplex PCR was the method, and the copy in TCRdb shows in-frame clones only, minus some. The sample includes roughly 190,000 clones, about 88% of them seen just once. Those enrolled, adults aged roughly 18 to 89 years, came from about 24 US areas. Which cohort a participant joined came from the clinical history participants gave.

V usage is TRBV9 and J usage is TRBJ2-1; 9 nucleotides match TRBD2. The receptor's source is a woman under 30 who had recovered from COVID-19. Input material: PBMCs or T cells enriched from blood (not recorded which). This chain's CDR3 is CASGIGGRADNEQFF. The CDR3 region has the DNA TGTGCCAGCGGAATTGGCGGGAGGGCGGACAATGAGCAGTTCTTC.